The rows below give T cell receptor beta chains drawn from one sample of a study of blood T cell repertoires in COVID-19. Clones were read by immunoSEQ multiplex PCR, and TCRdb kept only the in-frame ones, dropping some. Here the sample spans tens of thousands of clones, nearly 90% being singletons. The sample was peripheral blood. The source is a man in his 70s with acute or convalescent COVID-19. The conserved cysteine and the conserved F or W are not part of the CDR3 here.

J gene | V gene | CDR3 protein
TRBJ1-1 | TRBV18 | ASSPERQTEAF
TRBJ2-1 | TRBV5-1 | ASSPSGTAPYNEQF
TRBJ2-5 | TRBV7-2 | ASSLVGPSGGAGETQY
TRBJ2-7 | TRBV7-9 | ASSSGQGFSEQY
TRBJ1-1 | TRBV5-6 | ASSLYRVTTEAF
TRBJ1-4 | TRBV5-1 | ASSLREDEKLF
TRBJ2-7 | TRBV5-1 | ASSFQTGGTYEQY
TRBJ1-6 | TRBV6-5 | ASSYGASNSPLH
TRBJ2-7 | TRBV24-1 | ATSQGGGEQY
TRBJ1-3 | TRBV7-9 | ASSPQPPGNSGNTIY
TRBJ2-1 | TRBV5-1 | ASSPARGLGGAYNEQF
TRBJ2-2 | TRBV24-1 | APSFEVQGKNTGELF
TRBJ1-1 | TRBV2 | ASRTPTANTEAF
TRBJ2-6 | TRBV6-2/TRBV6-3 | ASSLGQPSGGANVLT
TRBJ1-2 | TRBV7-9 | ATGGGYGYT
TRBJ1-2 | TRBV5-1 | ASSLPGALNGNYGYT
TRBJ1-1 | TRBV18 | ASSKSRGLTF
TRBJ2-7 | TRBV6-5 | ASRFLGQGSYEQY
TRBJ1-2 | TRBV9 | ASSTLGQGIDGYT
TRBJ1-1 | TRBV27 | ASTSGTGFDEAF
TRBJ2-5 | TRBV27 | ASSPNRGQETQY
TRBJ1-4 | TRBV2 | ASSAGGRREKLF
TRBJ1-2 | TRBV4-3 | ASSQVPTTGVGYT
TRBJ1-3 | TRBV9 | ASSAGVGSGNTIY
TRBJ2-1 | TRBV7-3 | ASSLNGGESYNEQF
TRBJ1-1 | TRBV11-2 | ASRLRAGGEAF
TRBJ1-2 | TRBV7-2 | ASSFSVSQGVMGYT
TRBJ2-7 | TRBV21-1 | ASSIGQGNSYEQY
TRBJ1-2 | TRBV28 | ASSPPESYGYT
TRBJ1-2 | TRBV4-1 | ASSQGLGANGYT
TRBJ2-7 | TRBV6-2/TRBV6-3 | ASSKGTGIYEQY